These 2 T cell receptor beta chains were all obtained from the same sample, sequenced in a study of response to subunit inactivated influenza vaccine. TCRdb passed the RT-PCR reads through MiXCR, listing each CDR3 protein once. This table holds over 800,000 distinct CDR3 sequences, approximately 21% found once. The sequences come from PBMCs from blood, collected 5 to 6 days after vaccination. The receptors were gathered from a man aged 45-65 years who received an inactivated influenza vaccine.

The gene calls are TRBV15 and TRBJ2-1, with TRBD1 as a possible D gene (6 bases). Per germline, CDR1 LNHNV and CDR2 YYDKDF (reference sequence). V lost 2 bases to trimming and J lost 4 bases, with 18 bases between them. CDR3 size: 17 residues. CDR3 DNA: TGTGCCACCAGCAGAAAAAAACCGGGACACTCATACAATGAGCAGTTCTTC. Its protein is CATSRKKPGHSYNEQFF. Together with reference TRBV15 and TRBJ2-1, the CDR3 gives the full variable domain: DAMVIQNPRYQVTQFGKPVTLSCSQTLNHNVMYWYQQKSSQAPKLLFHYYDKDFNNEADTPDNFQSRRPNTSFCFLDIRSPGLGDTAMYLCATSRKKPGHSYNEQFFGPGTRLTVL.

CDR3 protein: CASRVDRGRTGELFF. CDR3 coding DNA: TGTGCCAGCAGGGTGGACAGGGGGCGAACCGGGGAGCTGTTTTTT. V gene TRBV7-9 combines with J gene TRBJ2-2, with 11 bases that match TRBD1. Trimming took 6 bases from V and 5 from J; bases not matched to a gene: 5. The CDR3 consists of 15 residues. The germline V gene encodes CDR1 SEHNR and CDR2 FQNEAQ (reference sequence).